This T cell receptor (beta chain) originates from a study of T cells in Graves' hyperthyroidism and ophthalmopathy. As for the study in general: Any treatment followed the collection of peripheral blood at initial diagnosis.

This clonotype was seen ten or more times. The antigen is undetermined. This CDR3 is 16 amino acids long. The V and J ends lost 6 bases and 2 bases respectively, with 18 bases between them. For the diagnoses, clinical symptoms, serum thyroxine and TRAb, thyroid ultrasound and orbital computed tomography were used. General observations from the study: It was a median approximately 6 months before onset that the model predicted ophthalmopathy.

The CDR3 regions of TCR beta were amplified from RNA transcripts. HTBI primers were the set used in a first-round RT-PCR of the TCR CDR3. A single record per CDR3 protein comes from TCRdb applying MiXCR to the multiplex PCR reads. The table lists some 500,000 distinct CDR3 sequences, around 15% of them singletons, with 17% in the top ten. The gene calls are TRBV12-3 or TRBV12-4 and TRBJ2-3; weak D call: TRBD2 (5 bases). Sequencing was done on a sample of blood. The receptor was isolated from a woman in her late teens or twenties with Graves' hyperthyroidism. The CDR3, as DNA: TGTGCCAGCAGACCGATCTTTGGACTCTCCACAGATACGCAGTATTTT. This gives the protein CASRPIFGLSTDTQYF.